Presented here are 15 T cell receptor beta chains from one specimen sequenced in a study of CD8 T cells in Susac syndrome. Reverse transcription of 0.5 to 1 ug RNA used random hexamers. In TCRdb, the immunoSEQ multiplex PCR reads were re-called with MiXCR into one record per CDR3 protein. The repertoire holds over 100,000 distinct CDR3 sequences, with about 94% as singletons. Sequencing was performed on CD8+ T cells from PBMCs. The source is a human donor with Susac syndrome.

The chain employs TRBV20-1 and TRBJ2-7; tentative D call: TRBD1 (6 bases). Germline-derived CDR1 and CDR2 are DFQATT and SNEGSKA (reference sequence). This CDR3 comprises 16 residues. V was trimmed by 0 bases and J by 0 bases, leaving 15 bases between them. The CDR3 coding sequence is TGCAGTGCTAGAGATCCCTTGGACAGCATCTCCTACGAGCAGTACTTC. It yields the protein CSARDPLDSISYEQYF.

The CDR3 nucleotides read TGTGCCAGCAGCGTAGCGGGGTCCCTGACGGAGACCCAGTACTTC. It translates to CASSVAGSLTETQYF. The chain couples TRBV9 to TRBJ2-5; a possible D gene is TRBD2 (5 bases). From germline, CDR1 is SGDLS and CDR2 YYNGEE. V was shortened by 0 bases and J by 5 bases, with 14 bases between the two germline ends. The CDR3 runs to 15 residues.

The rearrangement links TRBV4-1 to TRBJ2-1; D unresolved. The CDR3 length is 15 residues. CDR1 and CDR2 (germline): MGHRA, YSYEKL. Trimming left V 0 bases short and J 4 bases short, with 10 bases between. CDR3: CASSQEVELYNEQFF. CDR3 nucleotides: TGCGCCAGCAGCCAAGAAGTCGAGCTTTACAATGAGCAGTTCTTC.

The chain links TRBV12-3 or TRBV12-4 to TRBJ2-2; TRBD1 aligns across 9 bases. The trim removed 6 bases at V and 4 bases at J, leaving 3 bases unmatched. The CDR3 runs 14 residues. CDR3 bases: TGTGCCAGCAGCGGGACAGGGAGCACCGGGGAGCTGTTTTTT. It is translated as CASSGTGSTGELFF.

The chain uses TRBV4-1 and TRBJ1-1, with a weak D call TRBD1 (5 bases). The germline V gene encodes CDR1 MGHRA and CDR2 YSYEKL. Trimming removed 1 base at V and 3 bases at J, with 6 bases between. CDR3 length: 13 residues. This CDR3 reads CASSQGTHTEAFF. The DNA for the CDR3 is TGCGCCAGCAGCCAAGGGACACACACTGAAGCTTTCTTT.

The J gene is TRBJ1-1, the V gene TRBV29-1; D unresolved. There are 14 residues in the CDR3. The germline V and J ends were trimmed by 6 bases and 0 bases, with 14 bases remaining between them. Germline CDR1 and CDR2: SQVTM and ANQGSEA. The CDR3 protein is CSVIRQDLNTEAFF. CDR3 DNA: TGCAGCGTCATACGACAAGATCTGAACACTGAAGCTTTCTTT.

The J gene is TRBJ2-5, the V gene TRBV29-1, with D hard to call. With 3 bases removed from V and 1 base from J, the gap between germline ends came to 9 bases. The CDR3 length is 13 residues. Per germline, CDR1 SQVTM and CDR2 ANQGSEA. The CDR3 coding sequence is TGCAGCGTTGATGTGGGCGTCCAAGAGACCCAGTACTTC. Translated, it gives CSVDVGVQETQYF.

The chain couples TRBV19 to TRBJ2-6; 8 bases agree with TRBD1. CDR3 length: 15 residues. The junction had 4 bases not matched to a gene; V was cut back by 7 bases and J by 2 bases. The V gene's germline CDR1 is LNHDA and CDR2 SQIVND (reference sequence). This chain's CDR3 is CASTPDRAGANVLTF. The DNA for the CDR3 is TGTGCCAGTACTCCGGACAGGGCTGGGGCCAACGTCCTGACTTTC.

This clonotype has a handful of counts. V is TRBV27 and J is TRBJ1-6, with D hard to call. V was cut by 5 bases and J by 7 bases, with 6 bases left in between. Per the germline V gene, CDR1 is MNHEY and CDR2 is SMNVEV (reference sequence). There are 12 residues in the CDR3. CDR3 nucleotide sequence: TGTGCCAGCAGTCCAATCAATTCACCCCTCCACTTT. It specifies CASSPINSPLHF.

This sequence joins TRBV27 and TRBJ1-2; possible D gene TRBD1, 5 bases. CDR1 MNHEY and CDR2 SMNVEV come from the germline V gene (reference sequence). With 1 base removed from V and 7 bases from J, the gap between germline ends came to 16 bases. The CDR3 is 15 residues long. Here the CDR3 DNA reads TGTGCCAGCAGTTTATATCCGGGGACTTCGGGTGGCTACACCTTC. This codes for CASSLYPGTSGGYTF.

This chain links TRBV3-1 with TRBJ2-4; 7 bases match TRBD2. CDR1 is LGHDT and CDR2 is YNNKEL in the germline V gene (reference sequence). This CDR3 comprises 12 residues. V shed 5 bases and J 14 bases; nucleotides not matched to a gene: 9. Here the CDR3 DNA reads TGTGCCAGCAGCTTAGGACTAGATTTAAAGTACTTC. Its protein is CASSLGLDLKYF.

The chain combines TRBV20-1 with TRBJ2-2; 7 bases agree with TRBD1. V gave up 1 base and J gave up 3 bases; unmatched junction bases: 2. CDR1 is DFQATT, CDR2 SNEGSKA, per germline (reference sequence). The CDR3 runs 14 residues. The CDR3 nucleotides are TGCAGTGCTAGAGGCACAGGGGACACCGGGGAGCTGTTTTTT. Protein: CSARGTGDTGELFF.

The chain carries TRBV7-8 and TRBJ2-7, with 8 positions matching TRBD2. Per germline, CDR1 SGHVS and CDR2 FQNEAQ. The V segment lost 4 bases and the J segment 5 bases; nucleotides outside the gene matches: 7. The CDR3 runs to 14 residues. DNA of the CDR3: TGTGCCAGCAGCTACGGGACTAGTTATGACGAGCAGTACTTC. It specifies CASSYGTSYDEQYF.

The rearrangement links TRBV29-1 to TRBJ1-1; 7 nucleotides match TRBD1. Germline V gene lookup returns CDR1 SQVTM and CDR2 ANQGSEA. V gave up 6 bases and J gave up 1 base; unmatched junction bases: 8. The CDR3 extends over 14 amino acids. Written as DNA, the CDR3 is TGCAGCGTGACCCGGACAGGAGCGAACACTGAAGCTTTCTTT. Translating it yields CSVTRTGANTEAFF.

The V gene is TRBV25-1, the J gene TRBJ1-1; 11 nucleotides agree with TRBD1. The CDR3 extends over 14 amino acids. Germline V gene sequence: CDR1 MGHDK, CDR2 SYGVNS. The ends lost 4 bases at V and 10 bases at J; junction bases unmatched: 8. DNA of the CDR3: TGTGCCAGCAGTGCTCTTGAGGACAGGGGGCTAGCTTTCTTT. Its translation: CASSALEDRGLAFF.